The 30 T cell receptor beta chains listed next were all sequenced from one sample in a study of spatial heterogeneity in lung cancer. General study results and limits: Counts of expanded alpha and beta TCRs within tumors tracked the tumor nonsynonymous mutation count.

What these receptors recognize is not known. As for time point: sample taken at primary tumor resection. MiXCR was run by TCRdb on the 5' RACE reads, yielding one entry per CDR3 protein. Of over 8,000 distinct CDR3 sequences in the sample, around 9.6% were seen once. This sample comprised lung tumor tissue, obtained at surgery. These TCRs come from a male donor with early-stage non-small cell lung cancer.

This clonotype was seen many times. Mismatch with germline at one junction end may stem from a read error. J is TRBJ2-7 and V is TRBV6-5; D not certain. CDR3 length: 11 residues. Germline lookup yields CDR1 MNHEY and CDR2 SVGAGI. The CDR3 reads CASSNSYEQYF. The CDR3 DNA sequence: TGTGCCAGCAGTAACTCCTACGAGCAGTACTTC.

At least ten counts were recorded for this clonotype. This CDR3 is CASSSNRGQETQYF. The DNA of the CDR3 is TGTGCCAGCAGTTCTAACAGGGGCCAAGAGACCCAGTACTTC. The V and J genes are TRBV7-9 and TRBJ2-5; 7 bases are shared with TRBD1. CDR1 and CDR2 (germline): SEHNR, FQNEAQ (reference sequence). CDR3 length: 14 amino acids. The trim removed 6 bases at V and 1 base at J, leaving 5 bases unmatched.

In this sample, this clonotype is medium-sized. The V gene is TRBV27, the J gene TRBJ1-2, with D possibly matching TRBD1 (6 bases). V lost 4 bases and J lost 7, with 22 bases in between. The germline V gene has CDR1 MNHEY and CDR2 SMNVEV (reference sequence). The CDR3 runs to 16 residues. CDR3 amino acids: CASSYEGRGRGSGYTF. For the CDR3, the DNA is TGTGCCAGCAGTTATGAAGGACGGGGCAGGGGATCTGGCTACACCTTC.

This clonotype was detected many times. The rearrangement links TRBV6-4 to TRBJ2-3, with no clear D. Trimming left V 0 bases short and J 6 bases short, with 7 bases between. Per germline, CDR1 MRHNA and CDR2 SNTAGT. The CDR3 has 13 amino acids. The CDR3 loop reads CASSDSRADTQYF. In DNA form, the CDR3 reads TGTGCCAGCAGTGACTCAAGAGCGGATACGCAGTATTTT.

This clonotype was recorded many times. V gene TRBV2 combines with J gene TRBJ1-3; weak D call: TRBD1 (6 bases). Germline CDR1 reads SNHLY; CDR2 reads FYNNEI. The ends were cut back, 5 bases at V and 4 bases at J, with 15 bases in the middle. CDR3 length equals 15 residues. In DNA, the CDR3 is TGTGCCAGCAGTCCCGAGGGGGGCCCCGGAAACACCATATATTTT. Residues: CASSPEGGPGNTIYF.

This clonotype came up many times. The gene calls are TRBV27 and TRBJ2-2, with D possibly matching TRBD1 (6 bases). Germline V gene data show CDR1 as MNHEY and CDR2 as SMNVEV (reference sequence). Between the trimmed V and J ends, which lost 5 bases and 11 bases, there was a span of 21 bases. The CDR3 has 15 residues. The CDR3 DNA sequence: TGTGCCAGCAGTCTAAGCGTACAGGGTGGAGGAGAGCTGTTTTTT. Translating it yields CASSLSVQGGGELFF.

This clonotype was picked up many times. The V gene is TRBV3-1, the J gene TRBJ1-6; D is ambiguous. The length of the CDR3 is 13 residues. V was cut by 1 base and J by 13 bases, with 11 bases left in between. The germline CDR1 and CDR2 sequences are LGHDT and YNNKEL (reference sequence). The CDR3 loop is CASSQVINVPLHF. In DNA, the CDR3 is TGTGCCAGCAGCCAAGTAATCAACGTGCCCCTCCACTTT.

This clonotype was counted at least ten times. The V call is TRBV13, the J call TRBJ1-3; D uncertain. Germline V gives CDR1 PRHDT, CDR2 FYEKMQ (reference sequence). Trimming removed 3 bases at V and 5 bases at J, with 11 bases between. This CDR3 comprises 14 residues. For the CDR3, the DNA is TGTGCCAGCAGCTTCCGACACATACGAAACACCATATATTTT. Translating it yields CASSFRHIRNTIYF.

This clonotype is large (0.1 to 1%) by share. The V and J genes are TRBV3-1 and TRBJ2-1; D may match TRBD1 or TRBD2 (6 bases each). The CDR3 covers 15 residues. Trimming shortened V by 1 base and J by 10 bases, and 17 bases separated the two germline ends. The germline gives CDR1 LGHDT, CDR2 YNNKEL (reference sequence). CDR3 region: CASSQAPGAPVEQFF. CDR3 DNA: TGTGCCAGCAGCCAAGCCCCGGGGGCGCCCGTGGAGCAGTTCTTC.

This clonotype is labeled medium-sized. V gene TRBV5-5 combines with J gene TRBJ2-3; 8 positions agree with TRBD1. The CDR3 runs to 14 residues. From germline, CDR1 is SGHKS and CDR2 YYEKEE (reference sequence). V was clipped by 0 bases and J by 6 bases; unmatched bases: 3. DNA of the CDR3: TGTGCCAGCAGCTTGGCAGGGGGCGTGGATACGCAGTATTTT. Amino acids: CASSLAGGVDTQYF. Supplemented by reference TRBV5-5 and TRBJ2-3, the full variable domain reads DAGVTQSPTHLIKTRGQQVTLRCSPISGHKSVSWYQQVLGQGPQFIFQYYEKEERGRGNFPDRFSARQFPNYSSELNVNALLLGDSALYLCASSLAGGVDTQYFGPGTRLTVL.

Only a few counts were recorded for this clonotype. The V call is TRBV6-5, the J call TRBJ2-7; possibly TRBD1 for D (6 bases). Trimming cost V 2 bases and J 6 bases, with 17 bases left between them. CDR1 MNHEY and CDR2 SVGAGI come from the germline V gene. The CDR3 covers 15 residues. The CDR3 bases are TGTGCCAGCAGTTACATCGCAGGGGTCCTCCGCGAGCAGTACTTC. Its translation is CASSYIAGVLREQYF.

This clonotype has a count of ten or more. The chain is built from TRBV28 and TRBJ2-2; no firm D call. Germline V gene sequence: CDR1 MDHEN, CDR2 SYDVKM. This CDR3 is 13 amino acids long. The V and J ends lost 1 base and 5 bases respectively, with 5 bases between them. In DNA form, the CDR3 reads TGTGCCAGCAGTTTATACCAGACCGGGGAGCTGTTTTTT. This gives the protein CASSLYQTGELFF.

This clonotype occurred many times. V is TRBV6-1 and J is TRBJ1-6; no clear D gene. This CDR3 is built from 13 residues. Trimming cost V 2 bases and J 7 bases, with 6 bases left between them. Germline values: CDR1 MNHNS, CDR2 SASEGT. CDR3 sequence: CASSERKNSPLHF. The CDR3 DNA reads TGTGCCAGCAGTGAAAGGAAAAATTCACCCCTCCACTTT.

This clonotype was counted ten times or more. The chain couples TRBV14 to TRBJ2-5; no reliable D call. The germline V and J ends were trimmed by 0 bases and 5 bases, with 4 bases remaining between them. The CDR3 contains 12 residues. In germline, CDR1 is SGHDN, CDR2 FVKESK. CDR3 amino acids: CASSQDWETQYF. For the CDR3, the DNA is TGTGCCAGCAGCCAAGACTGGGAGACCCAGTACTTC.

This clonotype occurred many times. CDR3 region: CATSDRGLAYEQYF. The CDR3 DNA follows: TGTGCCACCAGTGATCGTGGACTAGCCTACGAGCAGTACTTC. The chain uses TRBV24-1 and TRBJ2-7; TRBD2 matches 7 bases. The CDR3 covers 14 residues. The germline gives CDR1 KGHDR, CDR2 SFDVKD. The ends lost 3 bases at V and 2 bases at J; junction bases unmatched: 3.

This clonotype appeared many times. This chain connects TRBV6-1 to TRBJ1-4; tentative D call: TRBD1 (6 bases). The V gene lost 2 bases and the J gene lost 0 bases, with 7 bases spanning the gap. Germline V gene data show CDR1 as MNHNS and CDR2 as SASEGT. This CDR3 contains 15 residues. CDR3 sequence: CASSEYRATNEKLFF. CDR3 nucleotides: TGTGCCAGCAGTGAATACAGGGCAACTAATGAAAAACTGTTTTTT.

Ten or more counts support this clonotype. V usage is TRBV7-2 and J usage is TRBJ1-2; D gene ambiguous. CDR3 length: 13 residues. The germline CDR1 and CDR2 sequences are SGHTA and FQGNSA. The germline V and J ends were trimmed by 6 bases and 2 bases, with 10 bases remaining between them. CDR3 residues: CASSQQRNYGYTF. CDR3 nucleotides: TGTGCCAGCAGTCAACAGCGGAACTATGGCTACACCTTC.

This clonotype was found many times. The chain uses TRBV7-2 and TRBJ2-1; 11 positions agree with TRBD2. CDR1 and CDR2 from the germline V gene are SGHTA and FQGNSA. Germline trimming cut 2 bases from V and 7 bases from J; bases unmatched to any gene: 4. The CDR3 has 15 amino acids. CDR3 in amino acids: CASSLLAGGGNEQFF. The CDR3 nucleotides are TGTGCCAGCAGCTTACTAGCGGGGGGAGGGAATGAGCAGTTCTTC.

This clonotype came up many times. J is TRBJ2-3 and V is TRBV6-1, with D uncertain. This CDR3 has 16 residues. Trimming pared 1 base from V and 4 bases from J, leaving 15 bases between. Germline V gene lookup returns CDR1 MNHNS and CDR2 SASEGT. Written as DNA, the CDR3 is TGTGCCAGCAGTGAAGGTCGGGCAGGTTTGGCAGATACGCAGTATTTT. Its protein is CASSEGRAGLADTQYF.

In this sample, this clonotype is medium-sized. V and J are TRBV20-1 and TRBJ2-7, with D hard to call. The CDR3 contains 13 residues. The germline CDR1 and CDR2 sequences are DFQATT and SNEGSKA (reference sequence). Trimming left V 3 bases short and J 3 bases short, with 12 bases between. The CDR3 sequence is CSASAGLDYEQYV. In DNA, the CDR3 is TGCAGTGCTAGCGCCGGGTTGGACTACGAGCAGTACGTC.

This clonotype turned up a few times. Compared with germline, one end of the junction differs, possibly owing to a read error. The genes are TRBV29-1 and TRBJ1-1; D gene uncertain. In germline, CDR1 is SQVTM, CDR2 ANQGSEA. The CDR3 is made up of 13 amino acids. DNA for the CDR3: TGCAGCGTTCTCACGGGAGGGTGGACTGAAACTTTCTTT. It specifies CSVLTGGWTETFF.

This clonotype was observed many times. The chain links TRBV6-5 to TRBJ2-5; D is undetermined. Germline V gives CDR1 MNHEY, CDR2 SVGAGI. CDR3 length: 14 residues. V shed 0 bases and J shed 1 base, with 6 bases lying between them. The DNA of the CDR3 is TGTGCCAGCAGTTACTCTCGGTCCCAAGAGACCCAGTACTTC. It translates to CASSYSRSQETQYF.

This clonotype was detected ten times or more. The J gene is TRBJ2-2, the V gene TRBV20-1, with D possibly TRBD1 on 8 matching bases. Between the trimmed V and J ends, which lost 0 bases and 0 bases, there was a span of 20 bases. Germline CDR1 DFQATT, CDR2 SNEGSKA (reference sequence). The CDR3 contains 19 residues. The DNA of the CDR3 is TGCAGTGCTAGAGATAGGGGGGGACAGGACTTTCCGAACACCGGGGAGCTGTTTTTT. Protein: CSARDRGGQDFPNTGELFF.

This clonotype qualifies as medium-sized. The genes are TRBV7-9 and TRBJ1-2; TRBD1 matches at 8 bases. The CDR3 has 13 amino acids. V lost 5 bases and J lost 6; bases outside the gene matches: 5. CDR1 and CDR2 (germline): SEHNR, FQNEAQ (reference sequence). As DNA, the CDR3 is TGTGCCAGCAGCCCCCAGGGGGCGAATGGCTACACCTTC. Amino acids: CASSPQGANGYTF.

This clonotype is medium-sized (0.01 to 0.1%) by share. This chain uses TRBV29-1 with TRBJ1-2; D gene uncertain. The CDR3 is made up of 14 amino acids. The V end was cut by 6 bases, the J end by 4 bases, with 18 bases between. CDR1 is SQVTM and CDR2 is ANQGSEA in the germline V gene. CDR3 DNA: TGCAGCGTGAAGGGCCAGGATGGGGTCTATGGCTACACCTTC. Its protein is CSVKGQDGVYGYTF.

Ten or more counts support this clonotype. V and J are TRBV6-6 and TRBJ1-5, with D hard to call. V was cut by 2 bases and J by 2 bases, with 13 bases left in between. The germline V gene has CDR1 MNHNY and CDR2 SVGAGI (reference sequence). CDR3 length equals 16 residues. The CDR3 nucleotides read TGTGCCAGCAGTTACGAGCGACGTTTAGGCAATCAGCCCCAGCATTTT. It codes for CASSYERRLGNQPQHF.

The sample holds many counts of this clonotype. The V and J genes are TRBV7-8 and TRBJ1-3; D uncertain. This CDR3 has 15 residues. Germline CDR1 SGHVS, CDR2 FQNEAQ. V lost 2 bases, J lost 2 bases, and 10 bases lay in between. CDR3: CASSLTELPGNTIYF. In DNA form, the CDR3 reads TGTGCCAGCAGCTTAACGGAACTCCCTGGAAACACCATATATTTT.

Within the sample, this clonotype is medium-sized. The rearrangement links TRBV12-3 or TRBV12-4 to TRBJ1-4; D ambiguous. V dropped 2 bases and J dropped 10 bases, with 14 bases sitting between them. The CDR3 is made up of 14 amino acids. CDR3 region: CASSLTLQGGKLFF. In DNA form, the CDR3 reads TGTGCCAGCAGTTTAACTCTCCAAGGAGGAAAACTGTTTTTT.

This clonotype has ten or more counts. The CDR3 loop is CASSLASGDNSPLHF. CDR3 nucleotide sequence: TGCGCCAGCAGCTTGGCCTCAGGGGATAATTCACCCCTCCACTTT. J is TRBJ1-6 and V is TRBV5-1, with TRBD1 as a possible D gene (6 bases). The CDR3 has 15 residues. Germline V gene data show CDR1 as SGHRS and CDR2 as YFSETQ. V lost 0 bases to trimming and J lost 5 bases, with 9 bases between them.

V usage is TRBV28 and J usage is TRBJ1-4, with D uncertain. The V end was cut by 3 bases, the J end by 5 bases, with 1 base between. Germline lookup yields CDR1 MDHEN and CDR2 SYDVKM. This CDR3 has 11 residues. CDR3 in amino acids: CASSLNEKLFF. The CDR3 bases are TGTGCCAGCAGTTTGAATGAAAAACTGTTTTTT.